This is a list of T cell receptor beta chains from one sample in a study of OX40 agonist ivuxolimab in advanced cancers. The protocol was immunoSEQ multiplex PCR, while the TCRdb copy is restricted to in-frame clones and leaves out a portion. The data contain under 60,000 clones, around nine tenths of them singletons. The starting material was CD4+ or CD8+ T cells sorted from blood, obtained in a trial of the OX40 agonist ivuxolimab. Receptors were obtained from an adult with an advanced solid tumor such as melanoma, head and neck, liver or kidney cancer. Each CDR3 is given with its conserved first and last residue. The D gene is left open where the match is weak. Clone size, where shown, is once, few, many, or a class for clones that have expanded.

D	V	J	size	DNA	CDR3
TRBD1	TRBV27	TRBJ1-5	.	TGTGCCAGCAGTGTCCGTGGAGGGGGCAAGCAGCCCCAGCATTTT	CASSVRGGGKQPQHF
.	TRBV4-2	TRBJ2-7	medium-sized	TGTGCCAGCAGCCAAGATTGGAGGAATCCCTACCTTGAGCAGTACTTC	CASSQDWRNPYLEQYF
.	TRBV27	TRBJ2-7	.	TGTGCCAGCAGCCTCGGGGCCACCTACGAGCAGTACTTC	CASSLGATYEQYF
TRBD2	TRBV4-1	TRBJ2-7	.	TGCGCCAGCAGCCAAGGGGGAGGGTTTGGCGAGCAGTACTTC	CASSQGGGFGEQYF
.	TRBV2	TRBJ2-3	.	TGTGCCAGCAGTCCCGGGACATACACCACAGATACGCAGTATTTT	CASSPGTYTTDTQYF
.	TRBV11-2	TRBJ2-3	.	TGTGCCAGCAGCTTAGTTGCTTATAGCACAGATACGCAGTATTTT	CASSLVAYSTDTQYF
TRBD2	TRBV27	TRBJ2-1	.	TGTGCCAGCACCTTAGCGGGGGGGCCTCCGGAGCAGTTCTTC	CASTLAGGPPEQFF
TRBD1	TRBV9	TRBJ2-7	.	TGTGCCAGCAGCGTAGGGTCCGGGACAGGGAGCTCCTACGAGCAGTACTTC	CASSVGSGTGSSYEQYF
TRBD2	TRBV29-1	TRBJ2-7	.	TGCAGCGCCGCGCTTGGACGGGGGGGGGAGCAGTACTTC	CSAALGRGGEQYF
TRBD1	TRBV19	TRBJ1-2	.	TGTGCCACGGGACAGAGAGGGACCTATGGCTACACCTTC	CATGQRGTYGYTF
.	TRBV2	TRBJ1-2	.	TGTGCCAGCAACACATTAGCTAACTATGGCTACACCTTC	CASNTLANYGYTF
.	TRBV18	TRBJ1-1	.	TGTGCCAGCTCACCCCCCACAGGGAGTGCTGAAGCTTTCTTT	CASSPPTGSAEAFF
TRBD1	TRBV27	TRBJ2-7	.	TGTGCCAGCAAGAGACAGGGTCTCTACGAGCAGTACTTC	CASKRQGLYEQYF
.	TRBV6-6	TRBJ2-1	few	TGTGCCAGCGGGGGTACAGGTCCTTACAATGAGCAGTTCTTC	CASGGTGPYNEQFF